A single TCR beta chain is shown here with its context. These data belong to a study of blood T cell repertoires in COVID-19. This table comes from immunoSEQ multiplex PCR, and its TCRdb copy is limited to in-frame clones, with some not included. The sample carries 210,000 or so clones, about 90% recorded once. Germline CDR1 reads KGHSH; CDR2 reads LQKENI. There are 14 residues in the CDR3. The V gene lost 6 bases and the J gene lost 0 bases, with 12 bases spanning the gap. The sequence came from a man aged 25-45 years with COVID-19, enrolled during active disease. The chain has TRBV18 and TRBJ2-7; tentative D call: TRBD2 (7 bases). Source material: peripheral blood. This chain's CDR3 is CASSMGGLSYEQYF. The CDR3 DNA is TGTGCCAGCTCGATGGGGGGGCTCTCCTACGAGCAGTACTTC.